The sequence of this T cell receptor (beta chain) was determined in a study of Ad26.COV2.S vaccination and SARS-CoV-2 variants. Across the whole study: Ad26.COV2.S shots went into the muscle once or twice, 56 days apart. Study findings and constraints: Recipients of either vaccine or placebo displayed similar breadth of non-spike TCRs.

TCRdb's table, derived via immunoSEQ multiplex PCR, lists solely in-frame clones and lacks some. This table holds 450,000 to 550,000 clones, 80% to 90% found once. Per germline, CDR1 KGHSH and CDR2 LQKENI. This CDR3 contains 16 residues. Trimming removed 3 bases from V and 4 bases from J; junction bases left unmatched: 11. Comments on this clone: The antigen remains unidentified.

As for treatment: some 20 received Ad26.COV2.S at low or high dose, single or two shots; about five received placebo; per-sample allocation not given. The samples were gathered on day 63 after the first injection of vaccine or placebo. The sequence came from a person aged 18-60 years who received the Ad26.COV2.S COVID-19 vaccine or a placebo. The material was peripheral blood, obtained in a trial of Ad26.COV2.S vaccine versus placebo. This chain joins TRBV18 and TRBJ1-2; 7 nucleotides line up with TRBD1. In DNA form, the CDR3 reads TGTGCCAGCTCACCTTTAACTTCACGGGACAGCTATGGCTACACCTTC. This translates into CASSPLTSRDSYGYTF. The full variable domain, completed using reference TRBV18 and TRBJ1-2, is NAGVMQNPRHLVRRRGQEARLRCSPMKGHSHVYWYRQLPEEGLKFMVYLQKENIIDESGMPKERFSAEFPKEGPSILRIQQVVRGDSAAYFCASSPLTSRDSYGYTFGSGTRLTVV.